These T cell receptor beta chains were read from a single sample in a study of blood T cell repertoires in COVID-19. The protocol was immunoSEQ multiplex PCR, while the TCRdb copy is restricted to in-frame clones and leaves out a portion. The sample carries 150,000 to 200,000 clones, approximately 88% recorded once. The specimen sequenced was PBMCs or T cells enriched from blood (not recorded which). These receptors were collected from a woman in her fifties or sixties who had recovered from COVID-19. The conserved cysteine and the conserved F or W are not part of the CDR3 here. The order of the fields is D gene, J gene, V gene, CDR3 protein. A D gene is named only where the DNA matches it firmly.

.,TRBJ2-7,TRBV11-2,ASSSGAYEQY
.,TRBJ2-2,TRBV5-1,ASSLTDSGTGELF
.,TRBJ1-1,TRBV4-2,ASSARGLANTEAF
.,TRBJ2-2,TRBV5-1,ASSPGVPHGELF
.,TRBJ1-6,TRBV10-3,AISDRQDNSPLH
.,TRBJ2-7,TRBV6-6,ASTLSTGAEQY
.,TRBJ1-1,TRBV6-5,ASSHGRVAF
.,TRBJ1-3,TRBV5-1,ASSPDMIGNTIY
TRBD2,TRBJ2-2,TRBV5-1,ASSLAFSGGAGTGELF
.,TRBJ1-1,TRBV10-2,ASSRERRSEAF
TRBD2,TRBJ2-5,TRBV28,ASSDSSGSETQY
TRBD1,TRBJ1-2,TRBV6-5,ASRDPGGRNYGYT
.,TRBJ1-3,TRBV29-1,SVGGFTGNTIY
.,TRBJ1-2,TRBV2,ASSESYREKYGYT
TRBD1,TRBJ1-2,TRBV5-4,ASSLDRDRGYT
.,TRBJ1-2,TRBV7-8,ASSSLDRKYGYT
TRBD2,TRBJ2-3,TRBV7-3,ASSPGRTSGTDTQY
TRBD1,TRBJ2-2,TRBV5-5,ASSPRQGVVGGELF
.,TRBJ1-1,TRBV28,ASSSTGTNTEAF
.,TRBJ1-4,TRBV24-1,ATSDFSANEKLF
.,TRBJ1-3,TRBV11-2,ASSSVGGPGNTIY
TRBD2,TRBJ2-2,TRBV11-2,ASSTNSGSTGTGELF
TRBD1,TRBJ2-3,TRBV2,ASSEARGQRY
TRBD1,TRBJ1-1,TRBV18,ASSLSQGAETEAF
.,TRBJ1-5,TRBV4-1,ASSAREGQPQH
TRBD2,TRBJ2-7,TRBV19,ATRTSGSMVQY
TRBD1,TRBJ2-5,TRBV5-1,ASSPGTGQETQY
TRBD1,TRBJ1-6,TRBV6-1,ASSEQGADSPLH
.,TRBJ2-2,TRBV6-5,ASSYSGIRTGELF
.,TRBJ2-3,TRBV5-1,ASSFQLFTDTQY
TRBD2,TRBJ2-1,TRBV11-2,ASSLRLAYSYNEQF
.,TRBJ2-7,TRBV4-1,ASSPKTGPYEQY
TRBD1,TRBJ1-5,TRBV28,ASSYDRGAQH
.,TRBJ1-6,TRBV6-5,ASSTGVISPLH
TRBD1,TRBJ1-3,TRBV29-1,SSRDRGLGGNTIY
TRBD1,TRBJ2-7,TRBV9,ASSVGQGVGYEQY
TRBD2,TRBJ2-7,TRBV13,ASSRQGLAGGPSYEQY
.,TRBJ2-1,TRBV18,ASSPQEAGEQF